This record covers a single TCR beta chain. As yet, its antigen is unknown. The observed sequence ends 3 residues before the CDR3 terminus, with the missing tail filled in from the germline J gene. This sample stems from a study of Tregs in tolerant kidney transplant recipients. Overall study results and limits: Activated donor B cell expansion appeared to reveal the most relevant donor-specific TCRbeta repertoire. Few patients were studied, so findings need validation in larger groups.

CDR3 length: 11 residues. Germline V gene sequence: CDR1 SEHNR, CDR2 FQNEAQ (reference sequence). Trimming shortened V by 6 bases and J by 2 bases, and 4 bases separated the two germline ends. FACS sorting followed an approximately six-day coculture of CFSE-labeled recipient PBMCs with irradiated graft donor PBMCs. Data came from immunoSEQ multiplex PCR; TCRdb stores just in-frame clones and leaves some out. This sample's clone table lists 2,500 to 3,000 clones. Sequencing used CD8+ T cells from blood cultured with allogeneic cells, obtained before the transplant. The chain employs TRBV7-9 and TRBJ1-1; D remains unclear. The sequence was collected from a human patient who received a combined kidney and bone marrow transplant. CDR3 bases read: TGTGCCAGCAGTCAAAACACTGAA. Amino acids: CASSQNTE. The full CDR3 protein is CASSQNTEAFF. The complete variable domain, with remaining parts taken from reference TRBV7-9 and TRBJ1-1, reads DTGVSQNPRHKITKRGQNVTFRCDPISEHNRLYWYRQTLGQGPEFLTYFQNEAQLEKSRLLSDRFSAERPKGSFSTLEIQRTEQGDSAMYLCASSQNTEAFFGQGTRLTVV.